The entry below describes one T cell receptor beta chain. The sample comes from a study of blood T cell repertoires in COVID-19. About the study: The analysed material was cDNA or gDNA that came from T cells, B-cell-depleted T cells, or PBMCs.

Data came from immunoSEQ multiplex PCR; TCRdb stores just in-frame clones and leaves some out. The table lists about 480,000 clones, 80% to 90% of them singletons. Participants spanned ages roughly 18 to 90 years and resided in about 24 US areas. Cohorts were based on clinical histories the participants reported. Two negative PCRs, clearance, or symptom resolution were required of recovered Cohort 3 donors. Sequencing was done on a sample of PBMCs or T cells enriched from blood (not recorded which). The clonotype originates from a woman aged 55-75 years who had recovered from COVID-19.

For the CDR3, the DNA is TGTGCCAGCAGTTCCTACTCTACAGGGATCACTGAAGCTTTCTTT. Protein sequence: CASSSYSTGITEAFF. This rearrangement joins TRBV27 to TRBJ1-1; perhaps TRBD1 as D (6 bases). The CDR3 consists of 15 residues. Germline V gene data show CDR1 as MNHEY and CDR2 as SMNVEV (reference sequence). The V and J ends lost 4 bases and 4 bases respectively, with 16 bases between them.